Below, 27 T cell receptor beta chains from the same sample are listed, as sequenced in a study of cytomegalovirus exposure and HLA in healthy donors. In the PCR, 60 Vbeta and 13 Jbeta primers were used. TCRdb keeps only in-frame clones here, not all; method: immunoSEQ multiplex PCR. The sample lists 95,000 to 130,000 clones, around three quarters occurring once. The specimen was PBMCs. The receptors were gathered from a man aged 25 to 40 in good health and CMV-seropositive.

The gene calls are TRBV5-6 and TRBJ2-5, with D perhaps matching TRBD2 (7 bases). V gave up 3 bases and J gave up 3 bases, with 15 bases separating them. The CDR3 loop spans 15 amino acids. CDR1 is SGHDT and CDR2 is YYEEEE in the germline V gene. The CDR3 is CASSWMGGGEETQYF. The CDR3 nucleotides are TGTGCCAGCAGCTGGATGGGGGGGGGCGAAGAGACCCAGTACTTC. Filled out from reference TRBV5-6 and TRBJ2-5, the complete variable domain reads DAGVTQSPTHLIKTRGQQVTLRCSPKSGHDTVSWYQQALGQGPQFIFQYYEEEERQRGNFPDRFSGHQFPNYSSELNVNALLLGDSALYLCASSWMGGGEETQYFGPGTRLLVL.

This clone was counted once. This chain connects TRBV11-2 to TRBJ1-1; the D is unclear. The V gene's germline CDR1 is SGHAT and CDR2 FQNNGV. This CDR3 has 15 amino acids. Trimming took 2 bases from V and 3 from J, leaving 13 bases between them. CDR3 DNA: TGTGCCAGCAGCTTATCTCTCCGACTTGACACTGAAGCTTTCTTT. This codes for CASSLSLRLDTEAFF.

This chain connects TRBV19 to TRBJ1-6, with 8 bases fitting TRBD1. From germline, CDR1 is LNHDA and CDR2 SQIVND (reference sequence). V shed 4 bases and J 10 bases; nucleotides not matched to a gene: 3. The CDR3 spans 13 residues. The DNA for the CDR3 is TGTGCCAGTAGTACGACAGGGGCCTCACCCCTCCACTTT. This sequence encodes CASSTTGASPLHF.

The rearrangement links TRBV27 to TRBJ1-5, with 10 positions matching TRBD1. Germline V lookup: CDR1 MNHEY, CDR2 SMNVEV (reference sequence). This CDR3 has 17 residues. V was pared by 4 bases and J by 0 bases, with 6 bases of the junction left unmatched. The CDR3 protein is CASSSGQGGYSNQPQHF. In nucleotides, the CDR3 is TGTGCCAGCAGTTCTGGACAGGGGGGTTATAGCAATCAGCCCCAGCATTTT.

This clone came up a few times. V gene TRBV2 combines with J gene TRBJ1-5, with 7 bases that match TRBD1. CDR3 length equals 13 residues. CDR1 SNHLY and CDR2 FYNNEI come from the germline V gene. Germline trimming cut 8 bases from V and 6 bases from J; bases unmatched to any gene: 7. CDR3 amino acids: CASQTGVGQPQHF. As DNA, the CDR3 is TGTGCCAGCCAAACAGGGGTTGGTCAGCCCCAGCATTTT.

This clone was observed once. This chain connects TRBV18 to TRBJ2-3; TRBD2 aligns across 12 bases. Germline CDR1 reads KGHSH; CDR2 reads LQKENI. The CDR3 loop spans 16 amino acids. V gave up 4 bases and J gave up 0 bases; unmatched junction bases: 2. The CDR3 nucleotides read TGTGCCAGCTCACTACTAGCGGGGGGCAGCACAGATACGCAGTATTTT. This gives the protein CASSLLAGGSTDTQYF.

This clone was picked up a small number of times. The chain links TRBV4-2 to TRBJ1-1; TRBD1 might be the D (5 bases). V lost 4 bases and J lost 0, with 18 bases in between. From germline, CDR1 is LGHNA and CDR2 YNFKEQ. The CDR3 runs to 17 residues. The CDR3 region has the DNA TGTGCCAGCAGCCCCCGGAGACAGTCTTTCATGAACACTGAAGCTTTCTTT. As protein: CASSPRRQSFMNTEAFF.

The chain recombines TRBV29-1 with TRBJ2-4; 11 bases align to TRBD1. The V gene's germline CDR1 is SQVTM and CDR2 ANQGSEA. The V segment lost 6 bases and the J segment 14 bases; nucleotides outside the gene matches: 9. This CDR3 spans 12 amino acids. Written as DNA, the CDR3 is TGCAGCGTGAGGACAGGGGGCGACCGAAAGTACTTC. Translated, it gives CSVRTGGDRKYF.

The chain uses TRBV7-3 and TRBJ2-3; D possibly corresponds to TRBD2 (6 bases). CDR1 is SGHTA, CDR2 FQGTGA, per germline. The CDR3 contains 15 residues. V was pared by 2 bases and J by 1 base, with 10 bases between. In DNA form, the CDR3 reads TGTGCCAGCAGCTTATACGGGAGTGGCACAGATACGCAGTATTTT. Amino acid sequence: CASSLYGSGTDTQYF.

In nucleotides, the CDR3 is TGTGCCAGCAGCAAACTGGCCCTCGCACGCCCCTACGAGCAGTACTTC. It codes for CASSKLALARPYEQYF. V gene TRBV21-1 combines with J gene TRBJ2-7; the table's D call, TRBD1, has no DNA check behind it. TRBV21-1 is a listed pseudogene. This CDR3 comprises 16 residues.

V gene TRBV7-6 combines with J gene TRBJ2-3, with 7 bases fitting TRBD2. CDR1 and CDR2 from the germline V gene are SGHVS and FNYEAQ. CDR3 length equals 13 residues. Trimming cost V 1 base and J 9 bases; bases outside gene matches: 4. CDR3 amino acids: CASSLGSRGTQYF. For the CDR3, the DNA is TGTGCCAGCAGCTTAGGGTCGCGGGGGACGCAGTATTTT.

This clone was seen just once. At one end the junction does not follow the germline gene, possibly because of a read error. V is TRBV5-4 and J is TRBJ2-7; 7 bases agree with TRBD1. CDR3 length equals 13 residues. Germline V CDR1 and CDR2: SGHNT, YYREEE (reference sequence). This CDR3 reads CASSLGPEGARHF. CDR3 DNA: TGTGCCAGCAGCTTGGGGCCCGAGGGGGCCAGGCACTTC.

CDR3 residues: CAQDRGRGTEAFF. In DNA, the CDR3 is TGTGCCCAAGACAGGGGGCGCGGCACTGAAGCTTTCTTT. J is TRBJ1-1 and V is TRBV30, with 10 bases identical to TRBD1. CDR1 and CDR2 from the germline V gene are GTSNPN and SVGIG (reference sequence). V shed 8 bases, J shed 4 bases, and the junction held 7 bases outside the gene matches. The length of the CDR3 is 13 residues.

In DNA form, the CDR3 reads TGTGCCAGCAGGCCGACAGGGGTAGCAGATACGCAGTATTTT. Translated: CASRPTGVADTQYF. The chain employs TRBV28 and TRBJ2-3, with TRBD1 matching over 8 bases. The CDR3 totals 14 residues. Germline loops: CDR1 MDHEN, CDR2 SYDVKM. With 6 bases clipped from V and 4 bases from J, the junction kept 6 bases outside the gene matches.

V usage is TRBV6-5 and J usage is TRBJ2-2; D may be TRBD1 (5 bases). Trimming took off 6 bases at V and 8 bases at J, with 13 bases between the two ends. The germline V gene has CDR1 MNHEY and CDR2 SVGAGI. This CDR3 comprises 13 residues. The CDR3 coding sequence is TGTGCCAGCAGGGAACAGGTCCTGGGGGAGCTGTTTTTT. Translating gives CASREQVLGELFF.

A single count supports this clone. The CDR3 bases are TGTGCCAGCTCCCCGACCCAGGGGGCTAGCACTGAAGCTTTCTTT. This codes for CASSPTQGASTEAFF. The rearrangement links TRBV18 to TRBJ1-1; the match to TRBD1 covers 8 bases. Germline lookup yields CDR1 KGHSH and CDR2 LQKENI. The trim removed 6 bases at V and 4 bases at J, leaving 10 bases unmatched. The CDR3 contains 15 residues.

The rearrangement uses TRBV9 and TRBJ2-3, with unresolved D. V lost 2 bases and J lost 0, with 10 bases in between. Germline CDR1 is SGDLS and CDR2 is YYNGEE. The CDR3 runs to 15 residues. CDR3 sequence reads: CASSVMADSTDTQYF. In DNA, the CDR3 is TGTGCCAGCAGCGTGATGGCGGATAGCACAGATACGCAGTATTTT.

This clone is a singleton in its sample. The chain has TRBV6-1 and TRBJ2-1; tentative D call: TRBD1 (6 bases). From germline, CDR1 is MNHNS and CDR2 SASEGT. This CDR3 is built from 13 residues. Trimming pared 4 bases from V and 6 bases from J, leaving 10 bases between. In DNA, the CDR3 is TGTGCCAGCAGTGGACAGGTCGGCAATGAGCAGTTCTTC. This encodes CASSGQVGNEQFF.

The CDR3 DNA follows: TGTGCCAGCGGTAGCCCCGGGACAGGGAACACCGGGGAGCTGTTTTTT. Protein sequence: CASGSPGTGNTGELFF. V and J are TRBV9 and TRBJ2-2, with 8 positions matching TRBD1. CDR3 length equals 16 residues. J was trimmed by 1 base and V by 7 bases; bases with no gene match: 9. Per the germline V gene, CDR1 is SGDLS and CDR2 is YYNGEE.

J is TRBJ2-5 and V is TRBV11-2, with TRBD1 matching 9 bases. The germline V gene encodes CDR1 SGHAT and CDR2 FQNNGV. The CDR3 extends over 15 amino acids. Trimming cost V 5 bases and J 3 bases; bases outside gene matches: 7. The CDR3 region has the DNA TGTGCCAGCAGCCATACGGGACAGGGCGAAGAGACCCAGTACTTC. Amino acids: CASSHTGQGEETQYF. Combining the CDR3 with reference TRBV11-2 and TRBJ2-5 gives the whole variable domain EAGVAQSPRYKIIEKRQSVAFWCNPISGHATLYWYQQILGQGPKLLIQFQNNGVVDDSQLPKDRFSAERLKGVDSTLKIQPAKLEDSAVYLCASSHTGQGEETQYFGPGTRLLVL.

The chain combines TRBV6-6 with TRBJ1-1, with 11 bases matching TRBD1. The V gene's germline CDR1 is MNHNY and CDR2 SVGAGI (reference sequence). The CDR3 consists of 13 residues. V lost 11 bases, J lost 5 bases, and 7 bases stayed unmatched. Here the CDR3 reads CAGAGTGGTEAFF. The CDR3 nucleotides read TGTGCCGGGGCCGGGACAGGGGGGACTGAAGCTTTCTTT.

The chain has TRBV29-1 and TRBJ2-7, with 7 bases fitting TRBD1. Germline V gene lookup returns CDR1 SQVTM and CDR2 ANQGSEA. The CDR3 runs to 14 residues. V lost 1 base and J lost 0; bases outside the gene matches: 3. CDR3: CSVEVRDSSYEQYF. The CDR3 DNA is TGCAGCGTTGAAGTCCGGGACAGCTCCTACGAGCAGTACTTC.

This clone showed up just once. At one end the junction does not follow the germline gene, possibly because of a read error. The chain has TRBV4-3 and TRBJ2-4, with no clear D. The CDR3 consists of 14 residues. From germline, CDR1 is LGHNA and CDR2 YSLEER. CDR3 in DNA: TGCGCCAGCAGCCATTACGAGAAGAAAAACAGTCAGTACTTC. This sequence encodes CASSHYEKKNSQYF.

V and J are TRBV19 and TRBJ2-7; possibly TRBD2 for D (6 bases). V shed 6 bases and J shed 0 bases, with 12 bases lying between them. The germline V gene encodes CDR1 LNHDA and CDR2 SQIVND (reference sequence). The CDR3 has 14 residues. The CDR3 reads CASRSLASSYEQYF. DNA of the CDR3: TGTGCCAGTAGGTCTCTAGCGAGCTCCTACGAGCAGTACTTC.

DNA of the CDR3: TGTGCCAGCAGTTTAACGTCCACAGGGTTTTGGAATCAGCCCCAGCATTTT. Translation: CASSLTSTGFWNQPQHF. The V gene is TRBV27, the J gene TRBJ1-5; D is perhaps TRBD1 (6 bases). Germline CDR1 is MNHEY and CDR2 is SMNVEV (reference sequence). This CDR3 spans 17 amino acids. V was clipped by 2 bases and J by 4 bases, with 18 bases between them.

The genes are TRBV6-6 and TRBJ1-1, with 8 bases that match TRBD1. The CDR3 is made up of 12 amino acids. Trimming at V came to 7 bases and at J to 11 bases, leaving 9 bases not matched to a gene. Germline CDR1 and CDR2: MNHNY and SVGAGI (reference sequence). CDR3 nucleotide sequence: TGTGCCAGCATCACCTTTGGGACAGGCGCTTTCTTT. Translated, it gives CASITFGTGAFF.

This clone showed up just once. The rearrangement links TRBV14 to TRBJ2-1; D perhaps matches TRBD1 (6 bases). The CDR3 sequence is 15 residues long. V was clipped by 6 bases and J by 7 bases, with 19 bases between them. CDR1 is SGHDN, CDR2 FVKESK, per germline. The CDR3 DNA reads TGTGCCAGCAGGCAACAGGGCCTTCCCGAAAATGAGCAGTTCTTC. Translating gives CASRQQGLPENEQFF.